These 10 T cell receptor beta chains share one sample of origin, sequenced in a study. TCRdb processed the 5' RACE reads anew with MiXCR; each CDR3 protein has one entry. The sample lists tens of thousands of distinct CDR3 sequences, approximately 31% occurring once. Source material: memory CD4+ T cells sorted from a lymph node. Subset defined: memory CD4+ T cells, CD4+CD45RO+CD25-. These TCRs come from a female donor with breast cancer.

The chain joins TRBV6-2 or TRBV6-3 to TRBJ1-5; D ambiguous. V was shortened by 0 bases and J by 6 bases, with 15 bases between the two germline ends. Looked up from germline, CDR1 is MNHEY and CDR2 is SVGEGT. The CDR3 sequence is 16 residues long. The CDR3 region is CASSYSIQIEGQPQHF. CDR3 bases: TGTGCCAGCAGTTACTCGATCCAAATTGAGGGTCAGCCCCAGCATTTT.

V gene TRBV6-6 combines with J gene TRBJ2-7; 7 nucleotides line up with TRBD2. After removal of 4 bases from V and 2 bases from J, the junction contained 5 bases not matched to a gene. The CDR3 contains 14 residues. Germline V CDR1 and CDR2: MNHNY, SVGAGI (reference sequence). CDR3 coding DNA: TGTGCCAGCAGTTTACTAGCGTATCCCTACGAGCAGTACTTC. This encodes CASSLLAYPYEQYF.

A single count supports this clonotype. Given a much more abundant clone one base away, this may be a read error. V and J are TRBV4-1 and TRBJ2-3; TRBD2 aligns across 9 bases. The CDR3 covers 15 residues. The germline V gene has CDR1 MGHRA and CDR2 YSYEKL. Here the CDR3 DNA reads TGCGCCGGCAGCCTGACGGGACTAGCCGGAGATACGCAGTATTTT. Amino acid sequence: CAGSLTGLAGDTQYF.

The chain is built from TRBV2 and TRBJ1-5; D may be TRBD1 (5 bases). The CDR3 has 13 amino acids. V lost 7 bases and J 4 bases, leaving 11 bases between the germline ends. Germline V gene lookup returns CDR1 SNHLY and CDR2 FYNNEI. The CDR3 here is CASKGGDNQPQHF. DNA of the CDR3: TGTGCCAGCAAGGGAGGGGATAATCAGCCCCAGCATTTT. Full variable domain (rest looked up from reference TRBV2 and TRBJ1-5): EPEVTQTPSHQVTQMGQEVILRCVPISNHLYFYWYRQILGQKVEFLVSFYNNEISEKSEIFDDQFSVERPDGSNFTLKIRSTKLEDSAMYFCASKGGDNQPQHFGDGTRLSIL.

The table lists this clonotype with a few counts. CDR3 sequence (DNA): TGCAGCGCCCTCCCCCGGGACAGTAATGAAAAACTGTTTTTT. Protein: CSALPRDSNEKLFF. V is TRBV29-1 and J is TRBJ1-4; TRBD1 matches 7 bases. The germline V gene encodes CDR1 SQVTM and CDR2 ANQGSEA. The V gene end was trimmed by 7 bases and the J gene end by 4 bases; junction bases not matched to a gene: 9. The CDR3 consists of 14 residues.

As for this clonotype: This could be a read error, since a much larger clone is one nucleotide away. The CDR3 bases are TGTGCCAGCAGTTACTCGATGAGCAGTTATAGCACAGATACGCAGTATTTT. This translates into CASSYSMSSYSTDTQYF. The rearrangement uses TRBV6-5 and TRBJ2-3; no clear D gene. The CDR3 has 17 residues. The germline V gene encodes CDR1 MNHEY and CDR2 SVGAGI. Trimming stripped 0 bases from V and 0 bases from J, with 13 bases between.

This clonotype occurred a few times. The V gene is TRBV20-1, the J gene TRBJ1-1; possible D gene TRBD1, 5 bases. V lost 3 bases to trimming and J lost 4 bases, with 9 bases between them. Germline lookup yields CDR1 DFQATT and CDR2 SNEGSKA (reference sequence). CDR3 length: 12 amino acids. The DNA of the CDR3 is TGCAGTGCTAGGGTGGGGGTCACTGAAGCTTTCTTT. It specifies CSARVGVTEAFF.

This clonotype was detected a few times. V is TRBV27 and J is TRBJ1-1; no clear D. V shed 4 bases and J shed 4 bases, with 19 bases lying between them. This CDR3 spans 16 amino acids. CDR1 and CDR2 from the germline V gene are MNHEY and SMNVEV (reference sequence). CDR3 region: CASSSDDSRTSTEAFF. The CDR3 coding sequence is TGTGCCAGCAGTTCGGACGATTCGAGGACGAGCACTGAAGCTTTCTTT.

This clonotype has more than one count but fewer than ten. The gene calls are TRBV6-5 and TRBJ1-1; D is unresolved. The V gene lost 4 bases and the J gene lost 3 bases, with 15 bases spanning the gap. Per the germline V gene, CDR1 is MNHEY and CDR2 is SVGAGI. CDR3 length: 15 amino acids. CDR3 DNA sequence: TGTGCCAGCAGTTGGACGAACAAAGCCGACACTGAAGCTTTCTTT. Amino acids: CASSWTNKADTEAFF.

This clonotype counts as medium-sized. The V call is TRBV7-3, the J call TRBJ2-7, with D uncertain. Trimming took off 3 bases at V and 0 bases at J, with 6 bases between the two ends. CDR1 is SGHTA and CDR2 is FQGTGA in the germline V gene. This CDR3 is built from 13 residues. CDR3 sequence (DNA): TGTGCCAGCAGCTTGATGGGCTCCTACGAGCAGTACTTC. Encoded protein: CASSLMGSYEQYF.